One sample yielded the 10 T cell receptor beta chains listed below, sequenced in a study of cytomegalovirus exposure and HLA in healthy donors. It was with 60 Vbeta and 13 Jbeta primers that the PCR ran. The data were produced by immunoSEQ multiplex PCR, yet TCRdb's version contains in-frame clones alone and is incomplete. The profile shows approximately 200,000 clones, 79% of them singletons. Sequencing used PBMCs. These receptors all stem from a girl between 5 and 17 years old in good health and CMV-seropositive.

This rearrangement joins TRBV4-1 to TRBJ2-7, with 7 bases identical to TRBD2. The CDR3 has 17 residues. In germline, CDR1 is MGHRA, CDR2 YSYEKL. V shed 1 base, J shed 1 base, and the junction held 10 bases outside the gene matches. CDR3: CASSQVWASGASYEQYF. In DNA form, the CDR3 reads TGCGCCAGCAGCCAAGTCTGGGCTAGCGGCGCTTCCTACGAGCAGTACTTC.

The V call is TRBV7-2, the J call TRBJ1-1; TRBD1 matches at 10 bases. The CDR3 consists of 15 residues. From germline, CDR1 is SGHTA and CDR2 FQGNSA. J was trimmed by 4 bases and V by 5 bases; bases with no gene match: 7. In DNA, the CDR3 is TGTGCCAGCAGCCCGACAGGGGGCGCGCTCACTGAAGCTTTCTTT. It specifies CASSPTGGALTEAFF. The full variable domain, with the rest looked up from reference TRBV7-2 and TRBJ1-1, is GAGVSQSPSNKVTEKGKDVELRCDPISGHTALYWYRQSLGQGLEFLIYFQGNSAPDKSGLPSDRFSAERTGGSVSTLTIQRTQQEDSAVYLCASSPTGGALTEAFFGQGTRLTVV.

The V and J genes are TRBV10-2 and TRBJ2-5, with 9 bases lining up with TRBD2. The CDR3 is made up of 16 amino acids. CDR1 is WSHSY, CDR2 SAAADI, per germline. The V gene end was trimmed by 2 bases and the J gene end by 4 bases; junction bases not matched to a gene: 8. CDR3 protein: CASSELGGGAVETQYF. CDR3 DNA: TGCGCCAGCAGTGAGCTGGGCGGGGGGGCCGTAGAGACCCAGTACTTC.

CDR3 DNA sequence: TGTGCCAGTAGCTCGGGACAGCTCAATCAGCCCCAGCATTTT. This codes for CASSSGQLNQPQHF. The rearrangement links TRBV19 to TRBJ1-5; 7 nucleotides match TRBD1. Germline CDR1 reads LNHDA; CDR2 reads SQIVND (reference sequence). Losses at the gene ends were 6 bases for V and 3 bases for J; bases not matched to a gene: 5. This CDR3 contains 14 residues.

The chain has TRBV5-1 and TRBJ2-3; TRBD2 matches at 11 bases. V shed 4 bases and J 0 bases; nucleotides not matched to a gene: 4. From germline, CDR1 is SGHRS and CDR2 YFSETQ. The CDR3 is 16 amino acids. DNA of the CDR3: TGCGCCAGCAGCACCCGGACTAGCGGGAGCACAGATACGCAGTATTTT. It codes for CASSTRTSGSTDTQYF.

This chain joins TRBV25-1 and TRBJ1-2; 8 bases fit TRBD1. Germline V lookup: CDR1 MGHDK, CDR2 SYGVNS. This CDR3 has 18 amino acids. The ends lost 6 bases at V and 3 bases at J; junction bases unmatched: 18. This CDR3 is CASSGPLATGAAYYGYTF. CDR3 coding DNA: TGTGCCAGCAGCGGCCCCCTTGCGACAGGGGCCGCTTACTATGGCTACACCTTC.

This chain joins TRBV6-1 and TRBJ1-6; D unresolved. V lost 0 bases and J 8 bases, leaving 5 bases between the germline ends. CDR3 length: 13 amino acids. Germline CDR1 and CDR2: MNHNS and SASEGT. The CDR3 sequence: CASSEAYDSPLHF. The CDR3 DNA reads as TGTGCCAGCAGTGAAGCGTATGATTCACCCCTCCACTTT.

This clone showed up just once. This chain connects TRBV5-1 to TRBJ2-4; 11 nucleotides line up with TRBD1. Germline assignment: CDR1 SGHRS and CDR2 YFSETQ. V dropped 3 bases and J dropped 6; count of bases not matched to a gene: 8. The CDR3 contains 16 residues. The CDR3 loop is CASSWEGTGGGNIQYF. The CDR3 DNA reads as TGCGCCAGCAGCTGGGAGGGGACAGGGGGAGGAAACATTCAGTACTTC.

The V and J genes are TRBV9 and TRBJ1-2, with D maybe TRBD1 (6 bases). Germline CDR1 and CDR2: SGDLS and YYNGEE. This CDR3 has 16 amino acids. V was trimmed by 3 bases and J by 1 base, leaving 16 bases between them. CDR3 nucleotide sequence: TGTGCCAGCAGCGCCGCACAGGGCCGGGATAACTATGGCTACACCTTC. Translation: CASSAAQGRDNYGYTF.

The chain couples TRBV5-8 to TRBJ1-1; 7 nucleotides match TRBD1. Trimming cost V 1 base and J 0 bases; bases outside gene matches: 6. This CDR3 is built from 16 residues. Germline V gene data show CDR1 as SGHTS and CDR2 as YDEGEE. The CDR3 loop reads CASSLIFRGLNTEAFF. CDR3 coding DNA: TGTGCCAGCAGCTTGATATTTAGGGGGCTGAACACTGAAGCTTTCTTT. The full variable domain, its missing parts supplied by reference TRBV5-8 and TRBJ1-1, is EAGVTQSPTHLIKTRGQQATLRCSPISGHTSVYWYQQALGLGLQFLLWYDEGEERNRGNFPPRFSGRQFPNYSSELNVNALELEDSALYLCASSLIFRGLNTEAFFGQGTRLTVV.